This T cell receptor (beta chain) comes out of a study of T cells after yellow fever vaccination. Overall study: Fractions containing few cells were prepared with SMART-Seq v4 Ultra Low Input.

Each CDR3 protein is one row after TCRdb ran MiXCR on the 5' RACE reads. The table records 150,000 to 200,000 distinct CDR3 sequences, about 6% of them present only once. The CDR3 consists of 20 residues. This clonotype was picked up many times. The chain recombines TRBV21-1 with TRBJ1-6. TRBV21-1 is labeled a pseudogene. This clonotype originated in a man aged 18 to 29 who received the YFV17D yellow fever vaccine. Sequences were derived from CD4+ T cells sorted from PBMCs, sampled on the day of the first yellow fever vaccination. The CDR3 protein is CASSIHYSPVGVIYNSPLHF. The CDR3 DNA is TGTGCCAGCAGCATCCACTACAGTCCGGTCGGGGTAATCTATAATTCACCCCTCCACTTT.